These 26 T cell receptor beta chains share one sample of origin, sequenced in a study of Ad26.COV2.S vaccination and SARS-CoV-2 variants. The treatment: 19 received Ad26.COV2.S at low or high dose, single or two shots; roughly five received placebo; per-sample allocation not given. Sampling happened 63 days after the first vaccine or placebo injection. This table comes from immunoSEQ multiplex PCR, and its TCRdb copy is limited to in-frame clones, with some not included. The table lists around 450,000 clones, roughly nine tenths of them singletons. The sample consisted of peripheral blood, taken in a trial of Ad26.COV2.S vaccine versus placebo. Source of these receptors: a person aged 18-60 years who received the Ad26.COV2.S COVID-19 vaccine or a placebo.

CDR3 amino acids: CASSSLYRIPTMNTEAFF. CDR3 bases: TGTGCCAGCAGTTCCTTGTACAGGATCCCCACCATGAACACTGAAGCTTTCTTT. The chain combines TRBV6-2 or TRBV6-3 with TRBJ1-1; the D gene is possibly TRBD1 (5 bases). Germline V gene data show CDR1 as MNHEY and CDR2 as SVGEGT. The germline V and J ends were trimmed by 4 bases and 0 bases, with 21 bases remaining between them. The CDR3 spans 18 residues.

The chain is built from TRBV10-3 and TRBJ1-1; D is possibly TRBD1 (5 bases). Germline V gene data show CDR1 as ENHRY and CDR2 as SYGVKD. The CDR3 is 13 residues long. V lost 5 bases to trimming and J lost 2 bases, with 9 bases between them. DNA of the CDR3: TGTGCCATCAGTCCGGGGGGTAACACTGAAGCTTTCTTT. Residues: CAISPGGNTEAFF.

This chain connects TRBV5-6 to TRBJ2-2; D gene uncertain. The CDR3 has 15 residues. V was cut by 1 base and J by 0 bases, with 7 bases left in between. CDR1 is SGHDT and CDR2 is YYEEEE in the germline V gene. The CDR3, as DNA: TGTGCCAGCAGCTTGTCCCAGGCGAACACCGGGGAGCTGTTTTTT. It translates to CASSLSQANTGELFF.

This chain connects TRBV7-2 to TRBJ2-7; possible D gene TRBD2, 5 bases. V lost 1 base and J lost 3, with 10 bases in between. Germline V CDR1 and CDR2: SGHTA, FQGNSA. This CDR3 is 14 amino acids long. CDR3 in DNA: TGTGCCAGCAGCTTAGGTCCCGGGGTCTACGAGCAGTACGTC. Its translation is CASSLGPGVYEQYV.

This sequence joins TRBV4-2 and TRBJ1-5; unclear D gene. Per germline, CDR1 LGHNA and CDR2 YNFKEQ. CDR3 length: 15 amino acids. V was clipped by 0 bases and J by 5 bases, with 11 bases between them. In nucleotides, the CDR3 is TGTGCCAGCAGCCAAGATCGGCAGGCTTATCAGCCCCAGCATTTT. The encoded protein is CASSQDRQAYQPQHF.

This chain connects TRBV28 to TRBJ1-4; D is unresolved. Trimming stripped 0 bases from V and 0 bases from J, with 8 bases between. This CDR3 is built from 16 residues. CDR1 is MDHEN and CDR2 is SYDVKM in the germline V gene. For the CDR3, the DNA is TGTGCCAGCAGTTTATGGAGGGATTCAACTAATGAAAAACTGTTTTTT. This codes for CASSLWRDSTNEKLFF.

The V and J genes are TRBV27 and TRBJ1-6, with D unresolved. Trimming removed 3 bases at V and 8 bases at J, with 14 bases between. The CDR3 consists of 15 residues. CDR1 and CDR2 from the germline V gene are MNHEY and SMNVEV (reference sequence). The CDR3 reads CASSFIGRGDSPLHF. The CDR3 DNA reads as TGTGCCAGCAGTTTTATCGGCCGGGGAGATTCACCCCTCCACTTT.

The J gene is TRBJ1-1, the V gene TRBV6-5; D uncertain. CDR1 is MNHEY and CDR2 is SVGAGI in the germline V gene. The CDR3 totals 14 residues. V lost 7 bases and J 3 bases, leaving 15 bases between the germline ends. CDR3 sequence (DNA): TGTGCCAGCATTAAGGGCCTGGAGGACACTGAAGCTTTCTTT. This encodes CASIKGLEDTEAFF.

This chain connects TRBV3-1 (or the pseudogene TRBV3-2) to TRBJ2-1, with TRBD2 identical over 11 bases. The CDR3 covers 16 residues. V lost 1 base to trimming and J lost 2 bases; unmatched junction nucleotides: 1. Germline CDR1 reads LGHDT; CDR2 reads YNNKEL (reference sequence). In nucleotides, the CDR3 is TGTGCCAGCAGCCAAGCGGGACTAGCGGCCTACAATGAGCAGTTCTTC. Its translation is CASSQAGLAAYNEQFF.

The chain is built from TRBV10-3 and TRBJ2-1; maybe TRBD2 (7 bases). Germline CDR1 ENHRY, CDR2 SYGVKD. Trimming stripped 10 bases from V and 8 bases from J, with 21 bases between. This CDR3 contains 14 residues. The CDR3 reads CATGRGRAGDEQFF. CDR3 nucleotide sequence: TGTGCCACGGGGAGGGGGAGGGCCGGGGATGAGCAGTTCTTC.

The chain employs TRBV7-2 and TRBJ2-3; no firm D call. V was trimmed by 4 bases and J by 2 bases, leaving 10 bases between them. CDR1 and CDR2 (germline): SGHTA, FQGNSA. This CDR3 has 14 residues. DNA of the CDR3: TGTGCCAGCAGCTCCCGGGTCCTCACAGATACGCAGTATTTT. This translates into CASSSRVLTDTQYF.

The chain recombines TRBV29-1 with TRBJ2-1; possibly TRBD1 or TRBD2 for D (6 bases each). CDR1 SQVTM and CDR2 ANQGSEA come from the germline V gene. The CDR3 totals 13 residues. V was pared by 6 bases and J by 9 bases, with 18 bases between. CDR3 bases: TGCAGCGTACGAGGGGGGATGTCTCGTGAGCAGTTCTTC. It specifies CSVRGGMSREQFF.

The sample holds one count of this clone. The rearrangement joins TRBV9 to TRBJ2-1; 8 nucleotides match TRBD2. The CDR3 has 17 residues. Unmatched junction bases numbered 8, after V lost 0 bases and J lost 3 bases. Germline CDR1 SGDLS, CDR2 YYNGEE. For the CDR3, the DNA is TGTGCCAGCAGCGTAGCGATGACTAGCGAAATCTACAATGAGCAGTTCTTC. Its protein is CASSVAMTSEIYNEQFF.

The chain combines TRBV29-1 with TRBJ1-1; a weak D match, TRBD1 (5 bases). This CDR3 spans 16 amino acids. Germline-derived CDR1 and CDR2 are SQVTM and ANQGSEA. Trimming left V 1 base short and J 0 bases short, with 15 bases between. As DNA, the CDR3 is TGCAGCGTTGAAGGGAAACCGGGACGGATGAACACTGAAGCTTTCTTT. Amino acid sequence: CSVEGKPGRMNTEAFF. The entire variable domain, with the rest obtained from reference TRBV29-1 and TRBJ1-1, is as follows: SAVISQKPSRDICQRGTSLTIQCQVDSQVTMMFWYRQQPGQSLTLIATANQGSEATYESGFVIDKFPISRPNLTFSTLTVSNMSPEDSSIYLCSVEGKPGRMNTEAFFGQGTRLTVV.

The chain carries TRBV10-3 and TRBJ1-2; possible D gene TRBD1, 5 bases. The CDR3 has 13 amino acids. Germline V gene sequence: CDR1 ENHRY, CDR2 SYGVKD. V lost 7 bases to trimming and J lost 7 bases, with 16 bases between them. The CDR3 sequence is CAIKTYQGGGYTF. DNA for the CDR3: TGTGCCATCAAAACTTACCAGGGAGGTGGCTACACCTTC.

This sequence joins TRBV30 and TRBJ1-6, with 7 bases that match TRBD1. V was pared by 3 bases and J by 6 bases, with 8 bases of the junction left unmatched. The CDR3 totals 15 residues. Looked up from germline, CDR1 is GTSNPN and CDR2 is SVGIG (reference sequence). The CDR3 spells CAWRDRQRGNSPLHF. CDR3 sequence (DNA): TGTGCCTGGAGGGACAGGCAACGGGGTAATTCACCCCTCCACTTT.

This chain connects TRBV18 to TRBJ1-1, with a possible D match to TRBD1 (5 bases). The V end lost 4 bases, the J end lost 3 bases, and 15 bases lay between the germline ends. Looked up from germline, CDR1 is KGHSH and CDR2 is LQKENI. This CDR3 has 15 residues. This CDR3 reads CASSHSKAGHTEAFF. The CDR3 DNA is TGTGCCAGCTCACACTCAAAAGCGGGACACACTGAAGCTTTCTTT.

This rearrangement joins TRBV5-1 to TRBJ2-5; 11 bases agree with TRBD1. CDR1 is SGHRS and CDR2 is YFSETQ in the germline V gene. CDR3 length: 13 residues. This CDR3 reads CATGTGGRETQYF. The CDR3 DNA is TGCGCTACGGGGACAGGGGGTCGGGAGACCCAGTACTTC.

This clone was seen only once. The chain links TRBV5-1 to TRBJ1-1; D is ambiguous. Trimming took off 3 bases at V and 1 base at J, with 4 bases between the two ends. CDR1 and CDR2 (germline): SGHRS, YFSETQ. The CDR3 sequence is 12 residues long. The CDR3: CASSWGNTEAFF. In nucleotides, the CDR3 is TGCGCCAGCAGCTGGGGGAACACTGAAGCTTTCTTT.

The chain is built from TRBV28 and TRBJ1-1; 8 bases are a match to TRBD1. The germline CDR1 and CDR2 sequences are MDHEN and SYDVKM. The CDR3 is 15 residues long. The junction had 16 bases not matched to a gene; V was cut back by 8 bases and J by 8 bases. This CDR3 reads CASYPLRQGKREAFF. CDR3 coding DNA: TGTGCCAGCTACCCCCTTCGACAGGGGAAGAGGGAAGCTTTCTTT.

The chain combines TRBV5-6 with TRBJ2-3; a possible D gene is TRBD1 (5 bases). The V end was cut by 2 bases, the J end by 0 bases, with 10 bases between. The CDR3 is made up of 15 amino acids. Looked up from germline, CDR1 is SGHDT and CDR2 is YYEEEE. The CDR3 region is CASSLGALSTDTQYF. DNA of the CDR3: TGTGCCAGCAGCTTAGGGGCACTGAGCACAGATACGCAGTATTTT. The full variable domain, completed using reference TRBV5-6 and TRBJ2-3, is DAGVTQSPTHLIKTRGQQVTLRCSPKSGHDTVSWYQQALGQGPQFIFQYYEEEERQRGNFPDRFSGHQFPNYSSELNVNALLLGDSALYLCASSLGALSTDTQYFGPGTRLTVL.

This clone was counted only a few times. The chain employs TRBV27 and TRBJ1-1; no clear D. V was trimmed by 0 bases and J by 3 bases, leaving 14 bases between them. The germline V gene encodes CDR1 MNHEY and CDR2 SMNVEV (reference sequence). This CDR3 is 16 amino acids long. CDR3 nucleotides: TGTGCCAGCAGTTTATCTGGGAGGGAAAGGGACACTGAAGCTTTCTTT. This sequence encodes CASSLSGRERDTEAFF.

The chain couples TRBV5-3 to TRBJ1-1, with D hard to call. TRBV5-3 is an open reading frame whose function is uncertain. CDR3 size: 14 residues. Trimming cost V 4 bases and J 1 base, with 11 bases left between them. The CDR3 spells CARSPPTANTEAFF. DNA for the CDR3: TGTGCCAGAAGCCCCCCAACAGCGAACACTGAAGCTTTCTTT.

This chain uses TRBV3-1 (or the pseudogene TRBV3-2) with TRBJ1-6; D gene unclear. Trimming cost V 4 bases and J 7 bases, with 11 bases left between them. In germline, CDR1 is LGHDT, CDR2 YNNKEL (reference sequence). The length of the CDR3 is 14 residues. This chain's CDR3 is CASSRSYLNSPLHF. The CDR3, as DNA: TGTGCCAGCAGCCGATCTTACTTAAATTCACCCCTCCACTTT.

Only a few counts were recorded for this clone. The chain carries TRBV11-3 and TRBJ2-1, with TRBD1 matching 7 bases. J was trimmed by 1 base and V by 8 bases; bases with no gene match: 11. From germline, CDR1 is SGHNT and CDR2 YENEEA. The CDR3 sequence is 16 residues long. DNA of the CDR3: TGTGCCAGCGGAACAACGTGGACAGGTTCCTACAATGAGCAGTTCTTC. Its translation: CASGTTWTGSYNEQFF.

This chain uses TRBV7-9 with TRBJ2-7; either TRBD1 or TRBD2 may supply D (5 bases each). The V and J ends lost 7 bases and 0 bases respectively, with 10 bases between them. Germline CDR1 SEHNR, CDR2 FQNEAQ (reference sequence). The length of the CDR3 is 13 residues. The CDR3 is CASNGDGSYEQYF. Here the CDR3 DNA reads TGTGCCAGCAACGGGGACGGCTCCTACGAGCAGTACTTC.